The 30 T cell receptor beta chains reported below all come from one sample, sequenced in a study of shared clonotypes between healthy human individuals. Here immunoSEQ multiplex PCR was the method, and the copy in TCRdb shows in-frame clones only, minus some. The sample has fewer than 600,000 clones, around 74% seen once. What was sequenced was PBMCs. The source is a woman aged 40 to 50 in good health. Some clones in this sample may be carry-over from other donors' samples.

This rearrangement joins TRBV19 to TRBJ2-7, with TRBD1 as a possible D gene (6 bases). CDR3 length: 11 amino acids. V lost 11 bases, J lost 5 bases, and 13 bases lay in between. Germline V gives CDR1 LNHDA, CDR2 SQIVND (reference sequence). CDR3 bases: TGTGCCCGATACAGGGATCACGAGCAGTACTTC. Translating gives CARYRDHEQYF.

The chain is built from TRBV28 and TRBJ2-2; 9 bases are a match to TRBD1. The germline CDR1 and CDR2 sequences are MDHEN and SYDVKM. V shed 4 bases and J 0 bases; nucleotides not matched to a gene: 6. The length of the CDR3 is 17 residues. For the CDR3, the DNA is TGTGCCAGCAGTTCCCCCGGGACAGGGTCGAACACCGGGGAGCTGTTTTTT. Its protein is CASSSPGTGSNTGELFF.

V is TRBV11-1 and J is TRBJ2-1; D remains ambiguous. This CDR3 is 14 amino acids long. Trimming removed 3 bases from V and 5 bases from J, with 11 bases in between. CDR1 and CDR2 (germline): SGHAT, FQDESV (reference sequence). CDR3 residues: CASSLQVPHNEQFF. For the CDR3, the DNA is TGTGCCAGCAGCTTGCAGGTTCCTCACAATGAGCAGTTCTTC.

V gene TRBV5-1 combines with J gene TRBJ2-7; D remains ambiguous. The CDR3 is 14 amino acids. Germline V gene sequence: CDR1 SGHRS, CDR2 YFSETQ. The ends were cut back, 1 base at V and 1 base at J, with 9 bases in the middle. As DNA, the CDR3 is TGCGCCAGCAGCTTGACCCTGGGGTCCTACGAGCAGTACTTC. The encoded protein is CASSLTLGSYEQYF.

This chain links TRBV7-2 with TRBJ1-1; a possible D gene is TRBD1 (5 bases). CDR1 and CDR2 from the germline V gene are SGHTA and FQGNSA. The CDR3 covers 13 residues. Deletions cut 5 bases from V and 3 bases from J, with 10 bases between. CDR3 in amino acids: CASSAGRDTEAFF. CDR3 DNA sequence: TGTGCCAGCAGCGCAGGGCGGGACACTGAAGCTTTCTTT.

CDR3 in DNA: TGTGCGAGCGACCCAGGGGGACCACAGAACACTGAAGCTTTCTTT. Its translation: CASDPGGPQNTEAFF. The rearrangement uses TRBV28 and TRBJ1-1, with 7 nucleotides matching TRBD1. Germline CDR1 reads MDHEN; CDR2 reads SYDVKM. This CDR3 is 15 amino acids long.

The chain links TRBV15 to TRBJ2-1, with unresolved D. Deletions cut 0 bases from V and 0 bases from J, with 12 bases between. The germline CDR1 and CDR2 sequences are LNHNV and YYDKDF (reference sequence). The CDR3 contains 17 residues. CDR3 bases: TGTGCCACCAGCAGAGATCCAGGAGTTTCCTCCTACAATGAGCAGTTCTTC. Its translation is CATSRDPGVSSYNEQFF. Variable domain in full (rest from reference TRBV15 and TRBJ2-1): DAMVIQNPRYQVTQFGKPVTLSCSQTLNHNVMYWYQQKSSQAPKLLFHYYDKDFNNEADTPDNFQSRRPNTSFCFLDIRSPGLGDTAMYLCATSRDPGVSSYNEQFFGPGTRLTVL.

This chain connects TRBV7-8 to TRBJ1-5; TRBD1 matches 8 bases. The CDR3 loop spans 13 amino acids. Germline CDR1 and CDR2: SGHVS and FQNEAQ. Trimming removed 9 bases from V and 3 bases from J; junction bases left unmatched: 4. CDR3 amino acids: CASPRGLNQPQHF. The CDR3 DNA reads TGTGCCAGTCCCAGGGGGCTCAATCAGCCCCAGCATTTT.

This clone showed up just a few times. The chain couples TRBV6-5 to TRBJ1-1; 9 bases match TRBD1. Germline assignment: CDR1 MNHEY and CDR2 SVGAGI. V gave up 0 bases and J gave up 4 bases; unmatched junction bases: 3. This CDR3 comprises 15 residues. The CDR3 nucleotides are TGTGCCAGCAGTTACTCCGTGGACAGGGGCACTGAAGCTTTCTTT. It yields the protein CASSYSVDRGTEAFF.

The gene calls are TRBV7-2 and TRBJ2-1, with D perhaps matching TRBD2 (5 bases). The V gene lost 5 bases and the J gene lost 0 bases, with 17 bases spanning the gap. This CDR3 region has 17 residues. Germline V CDR1 and CDR2: SGHTA, FQGNSA. The CDR3 DNA follows: TGTGCCAGCAGCCCGGTCATAGAGGGAAGCTCCTACAATGAGCAGTTCTTC. Protein: CASSPVIEGSSYNEQFF.

This chain joins TRBV19 and TRBJ2-6, with D possibly TRBD2 on 6 matching bases. From germline, CDR1 is LNHDA and CDR2 SQIVND (reference sequence). This CDR3 has 16 residues. The germline V and J ends were trimmed by 5 bases and 0 bases, with 11 bases remaining between them. The chain's CDR3 is CASSLPGSSGANVLTF. CDR3 nucleotide sequence: TGTGCCAGTAGTCTCCCCGGGAGCTCTGGGGCCAACGTCCTGACTTTC.

The chain links TRBV7-2 to TRBJ1-5; the D gene is possibly TRBD1 (6 bases). The CDR3 covers 13 residues. V lost 1 base and J 6 bases, leaving 7 bases between the germline ends. Germline lookup yields CDR1 SGHTA and CDR2 FQGNSA. DNA of the CDR3: TGTGCCAGCAGCTTAGACAGGGTTCAGCCCCAGCATTTT. Amino acids: CASSLDRVQPQHF.

Of note for this clone: Distinct nucleotide sequences in the sample also encode this CDR3. This chain connects TRBV5-1 to TRBJ1-2, with 8 bases lining up with TRBD1. This CDR3 is 13 amino acids long. J was trimmed by 6 bases and V by 2 bases; bases with no gene match: 3. Germline V gene sequence: CDR1 SGHRS, CDR2 YFSETQ. Here the CDR3 reads CASSLGQGDGYTF. In DNA, the CDR3 is TGCGCCAGCAGCTTAGGACAGGGCGATGGCTACACCTTC.

In its sample, this clone was seen a few times. The CDR3 DNA sequence: TGTGCCTGGAGTGTACAGGCAGGAAGGGAGCAGTACTTC. Its protein product is CAWSVQAGREQYF. The J gene is TRBJ2-7, the V gene TRBV30, with D perhaps matching TRBD1 (5 bases). V lost 0 bases and J lost 7, with 13 bases in between. CDR1 and CDR2 from the germline V gene are GTSNPN and SVGIG (reference sequence). The CDR3 runs to 13 residues.

This chain links TRBV4-1 with TRBJ2-7, with 10 bases fitting TRBD2. Trimming took 1 base from V and 3 from J; bases not matched to a gene: 6. The V gene's germline CDR1 is MGHRA and CDR2 YSYEKL. The CDR3 contains 16 residues. The chain's CDR3 is CASSQVEASGGYEQYF. CDR3 bases: TGCGCCAGCAGCCAAGTAGAAGCTAGCGGGGGCTACGAGCAGTACTTC.

The chain recombines TRBV7-3 with TRBJ2-2; 9 positions match TRBD2. V gave up 0 bases and J gave up 7 bases; unmatched junction bases: 9. The CDR3 contains 17 residues. Germline-derived CDR1 and CDR2 are SGHTA and FQGTGA. CDR3 in amino acids: CASSLTGSRGRVGELFF. CDR3 bases: TGTGCCAGCAGCTTAACCGGGTCTCGCGGGAGGGTCGGGGAGCTGTTTTTT.

The rearrangement uses TRBV6-5 and TRBJ2-7; D gene unclear. Trimming shortened V by 5 bases and J by 2 bases, and 16 bases separated the two germline ends. Per germline, CDR1 MNHEY and CDR2 SVGAGI. The CDR3 is 15 residues long. This CDR3 is CASSSLAVLAYEQYF. For the CDR3, the DNA is TGTGCCAGCAGTAGCCTCGCGGTACTTGCCTACGAGCAGTACTTC.

The V and J genes are TRBV18 and TRBJ2-1; 9 bases are shared with TRBD2. Trimming took 4 bases from V and 5 from J; bases not matched to a gene: 12. Germline loops: CDR1 KGHSH, CDR2 LQKENI. The CDR3 spans 17 residues. In DNA form, the CDR3 reads TGTGCCAGCTCACACGGCGTGGGTAGCGGGAGCGACAATGAGCAGTTCTTC. This encodes CASSHGVGSGSDNEQFF.

The chain joins TRBV5-1 to TRBJ2-2, with D possibly being TRBD1 or TRBD2 (7 bases each). The CDR3 has 17 amino acids. Germline V gene lookup returns CDR1 SGHRS and CDR2 YFSETQ. The ends were cut back, 4 bases at V and 0 bases at J, with 16 bases in the middle. The CDR3 protein is CASSSGTANPNTGELFF. The CDR3 region has the DNA TGCGCCAGCAGCAGCGGGACAGCCAACCCGAACACCGGGGAGCTGTTTTTT.

The chain uses TRBV7-9 and TRBJ2-5; 7 nucleotides align to TRBD2. V shed 6 bases and J 3 bases; nucleotides not matched to a gene: 7. Germline CDR1 and CDR2: SEHNR and FQNEAQ (reference sequence). This CDR3 has 14 amino acids. The CDR3 spells CASRSREGKETQYF. The CDR3 DNA reads as TGTGCCAGCAGATCGAGGGAGGGGAAAGAGACCCAGTACTTC.

This clone occurred once. V gene TRBV5-1 combines with J gene TRBJ2-5; TRBD1 aligns across 7 bases. The CDR3 is 14 residues long. Per germline, CDR1 SGHRS and CDR2 YFSETQ. The J segment lost 5 bases and the V segment lost 4 bases, leaving 8 bases of the junction unmatched. CDR3 DNA sequence: TGCGCCAGCAGCCTTACAGGGGTGGGGGAGACCCAGTACTTC. Its translation is CASSLTGVGETQYF.

The chain couples TRBV28 to TRBJ1-5; D is undetermined. The V gene's germline CDR1 is MDHEN and CDR2 SYDVKM. V was trimmed by 2 bases and J by 3 bases, leaving 5 bases between them. CDR3 length: 13 residues. The DNA of the CDR3 is TGTGCCAGCAGTTTAGACCCCAATCAGCCCCAGCATTTT. It encodes CASSLDPNQPQHF.

The J gene is TRBJ2-7, the V gene TRBV2, with D possibly TRBD2 on 6 matching bases. Trimming left V 2 bases short and J 0 bases short, with 11 bases between. The CDR3 has 15 amino acids. Germline CDR1 is SNHLY and CDR2 is FYNNEI. The CDR3 sequence: CASSEFSGASYEQYF. CDR3 nucleotide sequence: TGTGCCAGCAGTGAATTCTCGGGAGCCTCCTACGAGCAGTACTTC.

J is TRBJ1-1 and V is TRBV6-6, with D hard to call. Trimming stripped 5 bases from V and 4 bases from J, with 11 bases between. The CDR3 totals 13 residues. Germline CDR1 reads MNHNY; CDR2 reads SVGAGI (reference sequence). In DNA form, the CDR3 reads TGTGCCAGCAGTATGGGCCGATTCACTGAAGCTTTCTTT. It is translated as CASSMGRFTEAFF.

Turning to this clone: This sequence may be a read error, since a much larger clone differs from it by one base. The chain is built from TRBV11-2 and TRBJ2-7; no clear D gene. V was clipped by 6 bases and J by 3 bases, with 3 bases between them. CDR1 is SGHAT and CDR2 is FQNNGV in the germline V gene. The CDR3 is made up of 10 amino acids. The CDR3 sequence is CASSLYEQYF. Here the CDR3 DNA reads TGTGCCAGCAGTCTCTACGAGCAGTACTTC.

The DNA for the CDR3 is TGCGCCAGCAGCAACTTAGGGGACGCGAACACCGGGGAGCTGTTTTTT. Protein: CASSNLGDANTGELFF. The chain couples TRBV5-1 to TRBJ2-2, with D possibly called TRBD1 or TRBD2 (5 bases each). Trimming took 4 bases from V and 0 from J, leaving 13 bases between them. The CDR3 runs 16 residues. Germline V gene lookup returns CDR1 SGHRS and CDR2 YFSETQ.

This chain uses TRBV5-1 with TRBJ2-3; D gene unclear. The CDR3 is 15 amino acids. The germline gives CDR1 SGHRS, CDR2 YFSETQ. V lost 0 bases, J lost 2 bases, and 10 bases lay in between. CDR3 region: CASSLGSPPTDTQYF. CDR3 DNA: TGCGCCAGCAGCTTGGGGAGCCCCCCCACAGATACGCAGTATTTT.

This chain joins TRBV7-2 and TRBJ2-3; no definite D call. The length of the CDR3 is 12 residues. Germline V gene lookup returns CDR1 SGHTA and CDR2 FQGNSA. Trimming shortened V by 4 bases and J by 6 bases, and 8 bases separated the two germline ends. The CDR3 nucleotides are TGTGCCAGCAGCTCATCATCCGATACGCAGTATTTT. It is translated as CASSSSSDTQYF.

This clone was detected a few times. DNA for the CDR3: TGTGCCAGCAGCGTGAGTTTCATGAACACTGAAGCTTTCTTT. Translated, it gives CASSVSFMNTEAFF. The rearrangement uses TRBV9 and TRBJ1-1; D remains ambiguous. In germline, CDR1 is SGDLS, CDR2 YYNGEE. CDR3 length: 14 residues. Between the trimmed V and J ends, which lost 2 bases and 0 bases, there was a span of 8 bases.

The J gene is TRBJ2-3, the V gene TRBV4-2; no firm D call. Germline V gene lookup returns CDR1 LGHNA and CDR2 YNFKEQ. CDR3 length: 15 amino acids. V lost 0 bases to trimming and J lost 2 bases, with 9 bases between them. The CDR3 sequence: CASSQEGLITDTQYF. For the CDR3, the DNA is TGTGCCAGCAGCCAAGAGGGGTTGATCACAGATACGCAGTATTTT.